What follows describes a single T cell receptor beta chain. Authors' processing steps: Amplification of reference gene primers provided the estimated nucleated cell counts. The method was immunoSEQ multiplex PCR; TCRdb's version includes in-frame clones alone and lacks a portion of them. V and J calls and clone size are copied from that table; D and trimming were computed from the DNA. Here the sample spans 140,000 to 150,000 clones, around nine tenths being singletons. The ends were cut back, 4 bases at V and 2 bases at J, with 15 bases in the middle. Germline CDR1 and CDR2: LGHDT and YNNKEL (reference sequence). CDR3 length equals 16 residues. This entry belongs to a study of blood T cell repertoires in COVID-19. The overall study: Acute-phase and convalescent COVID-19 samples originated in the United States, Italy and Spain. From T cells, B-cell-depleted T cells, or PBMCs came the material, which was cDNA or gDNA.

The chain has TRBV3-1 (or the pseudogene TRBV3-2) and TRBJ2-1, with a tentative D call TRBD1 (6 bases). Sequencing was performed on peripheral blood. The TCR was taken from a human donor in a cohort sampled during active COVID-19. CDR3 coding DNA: TGTGCCAGCAGCCGGAGGACAGCGGCACCCTACAATGAGCAGTTCTTC. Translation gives CASSRRTAAPYNEQFF.